This T cell receptor (beta chain) was recorded in a study of cytomegalovirus exposure and HLA in healthy donors. Study-wide findings and caveats: A later analysis linked a missense DCLRE1C variant to TCR beta V- and J-gene trimming.

A remark on this clone: Its specificity is unknown.

Use of 60 Vbeta and 13 Jbeta primers characterized the PCR. In the source study's methods: Later reanalysis found 60 million to 90 million unique TCR beta chains, around 10 million of them shared. Assay used: immunoSEQ multiplex PCR; TCRdb lists only in-frame clones, some missing. The V and J calls and the clone size are those of that table, but D and trimming were determined from the DNA. The repertoire has under 130,000 clones, 60% to 70% of them found once; the top ten carry 3% to 4%. This CDR3 has 14 residues. Germline CDR1 and CDR2: SGHDN and FVKESK. Losses at the gene ends were 5 bases for V and 7 bases for J; bases not matched to a gene: 6.

The clonotype comes from a woman between 45 and 60 years old in good health and CMV-seronegative. V and J are TRBV14 and TRBJ1-4, with 8 bases aligning to TRBD1. The specimen sequenced was PBMCs. The CDR3 spells CASSAAGTGEKLFF. The CDR3 DNA is TGTGCCAGCAGCGCCGCGGGGACAGGTGAAAAACTGTTTTTT.